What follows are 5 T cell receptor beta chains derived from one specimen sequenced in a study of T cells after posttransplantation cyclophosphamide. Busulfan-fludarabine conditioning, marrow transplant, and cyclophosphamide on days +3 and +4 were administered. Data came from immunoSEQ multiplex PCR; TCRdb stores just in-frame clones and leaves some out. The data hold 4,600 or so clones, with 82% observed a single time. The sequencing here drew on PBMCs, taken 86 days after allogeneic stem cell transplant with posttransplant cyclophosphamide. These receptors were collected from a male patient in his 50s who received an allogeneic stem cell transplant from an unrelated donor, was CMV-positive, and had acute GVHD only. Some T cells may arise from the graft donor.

The CDR3 region is CASSAGREETQYF. As DNA, the CDR3 is TGTGCCAGCAGCGCTGGGCGTGAAGAGACCCAGTACTTC. This chain connects TRBV7-3 to TRBJ2-5; no firm D call. Trimming shortened V by 5 bases and J by 3 bases, and 10 bases separated the two germline ends. The germline gives CDR1 SGHTA, CDR2 FQGTGA. The CDR3 covers 13 residues.

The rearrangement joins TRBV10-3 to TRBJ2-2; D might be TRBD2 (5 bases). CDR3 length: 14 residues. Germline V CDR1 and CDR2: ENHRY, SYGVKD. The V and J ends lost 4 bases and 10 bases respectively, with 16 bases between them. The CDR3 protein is CAISAPPAREELFF. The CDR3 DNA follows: TGTGCCATCAGTGCCCCCCCCGCGAGGGAGGAGCTGTTTTTT.

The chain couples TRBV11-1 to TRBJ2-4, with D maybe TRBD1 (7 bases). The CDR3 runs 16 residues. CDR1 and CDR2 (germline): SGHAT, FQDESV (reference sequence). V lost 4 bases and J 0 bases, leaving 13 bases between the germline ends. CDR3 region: CASSSQGDLAKNIQYF. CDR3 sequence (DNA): TGTGCCAGCAGCTCCCAGGGGGACTTAGCCAAAAACATTCAGTACTTC.

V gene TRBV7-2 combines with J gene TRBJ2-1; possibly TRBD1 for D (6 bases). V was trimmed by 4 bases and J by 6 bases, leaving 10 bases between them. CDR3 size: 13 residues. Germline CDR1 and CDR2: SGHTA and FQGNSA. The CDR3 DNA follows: TGTGCCAGCAGCTCGGACAGTCTCAATGAGCAGTTCTTC. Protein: CASSSDSLNEQFF.

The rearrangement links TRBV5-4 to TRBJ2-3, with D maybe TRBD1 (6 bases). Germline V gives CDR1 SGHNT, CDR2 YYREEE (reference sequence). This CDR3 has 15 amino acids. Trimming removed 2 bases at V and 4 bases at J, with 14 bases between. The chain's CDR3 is CASSLGQGHPDTQYF. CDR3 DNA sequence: TGTGCCAGCAGCTTAGGGCAGGGACATCCAGATACGCAGTATTTT.